These 13 T cell receptor beta chains originate from one sample sequenced in a study of OX40 agonist ivuxolimab in advanced cancers. Produced via immunoSEQ multiplex PCR; TCRdb's table is partial and in-frame only. The data hold around 95,000 clones, with more than 85% observed a single time. The sequencing here drew on CD4+ or CD8+ T cells sorted from blood, taken in a trial of the OX40 agonist ivuxolimab. These receptors came from an adult with an advanced solid tumor such as melanoma, head and neck, liver or kidney cancer.

The genes are TRBV6-5 and TRBJ1-1, with D possibly TRBD1 on 5 matching bases. This CDR3 has 16 residues. Trimming left V 0 bases short and J 8 bases short, with 19 bases between. Germline V gene sequence: CDR1 MNHEY, CDR2 SVGAGI. Here the CDR3 reads CASSYSLGRGNAEAFF. The CDR3 coding sequence is TGTGCCAGCAGTTACTCTCTGGGACGGGGAAATGCAGAAGCTTTCTTT.

The chain carries TRBV6-5 and TRBJ2-1; D is possibly TRBD1 (7 bases). Germline V gene lookup returns CDR1 MNHEY and CDR2 SVGAGI. The V and J ends lost 6 bases and 9 bases respectively, with 18 bases between them. The CDR3 consists of 14 residues. In DNA form, the CDR3 reads TGTGCCAGCAGGATCCCAGGCGGGGACAGTGAGCAGTTCTTC. The encoded protein is CASRIPGGDSEQFF.

The chain employs TRBV4-3 and TRBJ1-1; TRBD1 might be the D (5 bases). CDR3 size: 14 residues. V was trimmed by 2 bases and J by 3 bases, leaving 10 bases between them. Germline CDR1 and CDR2: LGHNA and YSLEER. CDR3 DNA: TGCGCCAGCAGCCAAAACCGAGGGGACACTGAAGCTTTCTTT. As protein: CASSQNRGDTEAFF.

The gene calls are TRBV5-1 and TRBJ2-5, with 9 bases that match TRBD1. V trimming: 1 base; J trimming: 5 bases; junction bases outside the gene matches: 6. This CDR3 is 15 amino acids long. CDR1 is SGHRS, CDR2 YFSETQ, per germline. The CDR3 coding sequence is TGCGCCAGCAGCTTGAGGGACAGGGTGATTGAGACCCAGTACTTC. Protein product: CASSLRDRVIETQYF.

The J gene is TRBJ1-6, the V gene TRBV5-1, with D uncertain. Germline CDR1 and CDR2: SGHRS and YFSETQ. The CDR3 covers 13 residues. V shed 0 bases and J shed 7 bases, with 5 bases lying between them. The CDR3 sequence: CASSLAENSPLHF. The CDR3 DNA reads TGCGCCAGCAGCTTGGCTGAGAATTCACCCCTCCACTTT. The entire variable domain, with the rest obtained from reference TRBV5-1 and TRBJ1-6, is as follows: KAGVTQTPRYLIKTRGQQVTLSCSPISGHRSVSWYQQTPGQGLQFLFEYFSETQRNKGNFPGRFSGRQFSNSRSEMNVSTLELGDSALYLCASSLAENSPLHFGNGTRLTVT.

V usage is TRBV11-1 and J usage is TRBJ2-1, with 7 bases that match TRBD2. The germline V gene has CDR1 SGHAT and CDR2 FQDESV (reference sequence). The CDR3 length is 13 residues. V lost 3 bases and J lost 5; bases outside the gene matches: 1. This chain's CDR3 is CASSLGLNNEQFF. The CDR3 DNA sequence: TGTGCCAGCAGCTTGGGACTAAACAATGAGCAGTTCTTC.

This chain uses TRBV14 with TRBJ2-5, with a tentative D call TRBD1 (7 bases). Trimming cost V 4 bases and J 4 bases, with 10 bases left between them. Germline CDR1 and CDR2: SGHDN and FVKESK. The CDR3 extends over 13 amino acids. The CDR3 is CASSLQGGETQYF. The CDR3, as DNA: TGTGCCAGCAGCCTGCAGGGGGGAGAGACCCAGTACTTC.

This chain links TRBV9 with TRBJ1-2; D gene unclear. V was clipped by 4 bases and J by 7 bases, with 17 bases between them. The CDR3 totals 14 residues. The V gene's germline CDR1 is SGDLS and CDR2 YYNGEE. The CDR3 DNA follows: TGTGCCAGCAGCCCCCAGACGGGAGTAAGTGGCTACACCTTC. Residues: CASSPQTGVSGYTF.

The CDR3 spells CASSPQAGNTIYF. The CDR3 nucleotides are TGTGCCAGCAGCCCGCAGGCGGGAAACACCATATATTTT. V gene TRBV7-2 combines with J gene TRBJ1-3; D gene uncertain. The CDR3 sequence is 13 residues long. Germline CDR1 SGHTA, CDR2 FQGNSA. V lost 5 bases to trimming and J lost 4 bases, with 9 bases between them.

The chain's CDR3 is CASSDPGTPYNEQFF. The CDR3 nucleotides read TGTGCCAGCAGTGATCCCGGGACCCCATACAATGAGCAGTTCTTC. The chain links TRBV25-1 to TRBJ2-1, with D perhaps given as TRBD1 or TRBD2 (5 bases each). From germline, CDR1 is MGHDK and CDR2 SYGVNS. The V gene lost 3 bases and the J gene lost 4 bases, with 13 bases spanning the gap. CDR3 length equals 15 residues.

The V gene is TRBV5-4, the J gene TRBJ2-7; 9 bases are a match to TRBD2. CDR3 size: 16 residues. CDR1 and CDR2 from the germline V gene are SGHNT and YYREEE (reference sequence). V was clipped by 3 bases and J by 6 bases; unmatched bases: 13. CDR3 sequence (DNA): TGTGCCAGCAGCTCGACCGGCAGCGGGGGGAGGATCGAGCAGTACTTC. Translating it yields CASSSTGSGGRIEQYF.

The V call is TRBV28, the J call TRBJ1-2; 8 bases are shared with TRBD1. CDR3 length equals 12 residues. The germline CDR1 and CDR2 sequences are MDHEN and SYDVKM. V was clipped by 5 bases and J by 6 bases; unmatched bases: 2. The CDR3 sequence: CASSTGQDGYTF. The CDR3 coding sequence is TGTGCCAGCAGTACGGGACAGGATGGCTACACCTTC.

This chain uses TRBV6-4 with TRBJ2-3; D gene unclear. CDR3 length: 11 amino acids. CDR1 is MRHNA and CDR2 is SNTAGT in the germline V gene. The germline V and J ends were trimmed by 6 bases and 6 bases, with 7 bases remaining between them. CDR3 coding DNA: TGTGCCAGCAGGCACGGGGATACGCAGTATTTT. It translates to CASRHGDTQYF.